This note documents a single T cell receptor beta chain sequence. CDR1 is SGDLS and CDR2 is YYNGEE in the germline V gene. The CDR3 is 12 residues long. V dropped 6 bases and J dropped 7 bases, with 14 bases sitting between them. Generated by immunoSEQ multiplex PCR, the TCRdb table keeps only in-frame clones and is missing some. The sample has 40,000 to 55,000 clones, about 91% seen once; the top ten hold approximately 2.9%. These data come from a study of T cell changes during pregnancy in multiple sclerosis. The sequence derives from a female donor with multiple sclerosis, enrolled in a pregnancy study. The genes are TRBV9 and TRBJ2-7; D remains ambiguous. This specimen was CD8+ T cells from peripheral blood mononuclear cells, taken in the second trimester of pregnancy. CDR3 nucleotide sequence: TGTGCCAGCAACTTAGCCGGTGGGGAGCAGTACTTC. Translation gives CASNLAGGEQYF.